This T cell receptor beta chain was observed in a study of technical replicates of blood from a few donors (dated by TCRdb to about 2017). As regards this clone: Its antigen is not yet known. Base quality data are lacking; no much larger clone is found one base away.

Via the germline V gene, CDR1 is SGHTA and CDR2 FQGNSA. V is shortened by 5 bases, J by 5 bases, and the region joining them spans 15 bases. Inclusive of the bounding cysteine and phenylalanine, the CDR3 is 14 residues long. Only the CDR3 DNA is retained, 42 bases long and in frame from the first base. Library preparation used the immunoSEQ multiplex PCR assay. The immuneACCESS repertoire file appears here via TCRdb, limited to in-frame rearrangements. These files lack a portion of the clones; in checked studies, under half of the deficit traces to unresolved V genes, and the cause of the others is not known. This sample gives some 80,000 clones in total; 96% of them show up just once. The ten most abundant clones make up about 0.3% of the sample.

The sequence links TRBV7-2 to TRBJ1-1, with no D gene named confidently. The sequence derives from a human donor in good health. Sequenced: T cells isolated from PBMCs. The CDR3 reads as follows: CASSRTVGGTEAFF. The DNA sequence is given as TGTGCCAGCAGCCGGACGGTCGGAGGGACTGAAGCTTTCTTT.